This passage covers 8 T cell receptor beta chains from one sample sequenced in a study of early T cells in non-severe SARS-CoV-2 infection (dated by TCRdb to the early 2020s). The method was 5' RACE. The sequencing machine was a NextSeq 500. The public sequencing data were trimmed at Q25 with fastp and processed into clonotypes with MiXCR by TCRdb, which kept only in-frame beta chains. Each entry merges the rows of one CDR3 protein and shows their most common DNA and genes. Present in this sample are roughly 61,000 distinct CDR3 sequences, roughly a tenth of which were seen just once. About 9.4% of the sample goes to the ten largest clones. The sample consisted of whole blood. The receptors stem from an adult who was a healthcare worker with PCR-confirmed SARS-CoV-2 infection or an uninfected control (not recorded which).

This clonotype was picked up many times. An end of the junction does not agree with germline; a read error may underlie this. CDR3 protein: CASSRSEDIGDPYNEQFF. In DNA, the CDR3 is TGTGCTAGCAGCCGCTCCGAAGATATAGGGGACCCTTACAATGAGCAGTTCTTC. The genes are TRBV7-7 and TRBJ2-1; D might be TRBD1 or TRBD2, each matching 5 bases. CDR3 length equals 18 residues. Germline V gene data show CDR1 as SSHAT and CDR2 as FNYEAQ (reference sequence).

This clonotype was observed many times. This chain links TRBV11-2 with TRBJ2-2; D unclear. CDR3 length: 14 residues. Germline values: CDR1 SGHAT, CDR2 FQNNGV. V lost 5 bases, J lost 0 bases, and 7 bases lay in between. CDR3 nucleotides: TGTGCCAGCAGCCCTAATCCGAACACCGGGGAGCTGTTTTTT. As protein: CASSPNPNTGELFF.

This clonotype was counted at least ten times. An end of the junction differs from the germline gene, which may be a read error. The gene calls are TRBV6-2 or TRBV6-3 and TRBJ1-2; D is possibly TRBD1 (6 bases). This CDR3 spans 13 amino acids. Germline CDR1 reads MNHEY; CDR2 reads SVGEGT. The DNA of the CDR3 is TGTGCCAGCAGTTACCGGGGGGCGCAGGGAAAGAGCTTC. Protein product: CASSYRGAQGKSF.

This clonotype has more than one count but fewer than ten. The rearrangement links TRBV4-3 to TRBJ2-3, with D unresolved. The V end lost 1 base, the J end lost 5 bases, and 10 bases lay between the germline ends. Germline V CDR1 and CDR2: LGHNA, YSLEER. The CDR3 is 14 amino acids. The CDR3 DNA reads TGCGCCAGCAGCCAAGGCAGTGTGGGAGATACGCAGTATTTT. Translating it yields CASSQGSVGDTQYF.

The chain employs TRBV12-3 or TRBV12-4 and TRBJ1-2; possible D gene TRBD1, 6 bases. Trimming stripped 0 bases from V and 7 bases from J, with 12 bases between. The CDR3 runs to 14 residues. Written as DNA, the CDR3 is TGTGCCAGCAGTTTAGCCGGACAGCTATTTGGCTACACCTTC. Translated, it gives CASSLAGQLFGYTF.

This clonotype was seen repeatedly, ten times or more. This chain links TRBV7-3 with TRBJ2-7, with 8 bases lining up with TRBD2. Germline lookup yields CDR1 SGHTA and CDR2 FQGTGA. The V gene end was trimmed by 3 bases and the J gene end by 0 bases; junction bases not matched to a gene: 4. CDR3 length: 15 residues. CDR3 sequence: CASSLAGGPSYEQYF. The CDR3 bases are TGTGCCAGCAGCTTGGCGGGAGGACCCTCCTACGAGCAGTACTTC.

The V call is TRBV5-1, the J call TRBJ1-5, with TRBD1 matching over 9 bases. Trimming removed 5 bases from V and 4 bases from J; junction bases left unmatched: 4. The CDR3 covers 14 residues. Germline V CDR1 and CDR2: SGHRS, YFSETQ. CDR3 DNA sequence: TGCGCCAGCAGAGCCGGGACAGGGAATCAGCCCCAGCATTTT. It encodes CASRAGTGNQPQHF.

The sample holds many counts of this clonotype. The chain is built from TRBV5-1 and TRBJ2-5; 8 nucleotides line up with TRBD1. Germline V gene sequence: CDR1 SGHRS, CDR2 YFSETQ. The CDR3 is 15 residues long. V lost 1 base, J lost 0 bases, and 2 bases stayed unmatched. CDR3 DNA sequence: TGCGCCAGCAGCTTGCACAGGGGGGACCAAGAGACCCAGTACTTC. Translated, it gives CASSLHRGDQETQYF.